These T cell receptor beta chains were read from a single sample in a study of control samples from healthy donors and cancer patients. The repertoire was sequenced with immunoSEQ multiplex PCR; TCRdb's copy has only in-frame clones and lacks some. The table includes 160,000 or so clones, roughly 95% detected once. The specimen sequenced was blood. The receptors were sampled from a woman in her twenties or thirties in good health. Both conserved end residues are part of each CDR3. The D gene is left open where the match is weak. A clone size is listed for some rows: how often the clone was seen (once, few, many), or a class if it is expanded.

clone size	J gene	D gene	V gene	CDR3 protein	CDR3 DNA
.	TRBJ2-2	.	TRBV27	CASSQPSGHPTGELFF	TGTGCCAGCAGTCAGCCCTCGGGACATCCCACCGGGGAGCTGTTTTTT
.	TRBJ1-6	TRBD1	TRBV19	CASSLAQGAGSPLHF	TGTGCCAGTAGTCTTGCACAGGGGGCCGGCTCACCCCTCCACTTT
few	TRBJ1-1	.	TRBV10-1	CASSRQLNTEAFF	TGCGCCAGCAGTAGACAGTTGAACACTGAAGCTTTCTTT
.	TRBJ2-1	.	TRBV11-3	CASSPGPDDPNEQFF	TGTGCCAGCAGCCCGGGACCCGACGACCCTAATGAGCAGTTCTTC
.	TRBJ1-1	TRBD1	TRBV5-1	CASSWGTENTEAFF	TGCGCCAGCAGCTGGGGGACAGAGAACACTGAAGCTTTCTTT
.	TRBJ1-1	TRBD1	TRBV29-1	CSVLKTGGNTEAFF	TGCAGCGTTCTGAAGACAGGGGGGAACACTGAAGCTTTCTTT
once	TRBJ1-2	.	TRBV5-6	CASRIWGGRADTF	TGTGCCAGCAGGATTTGGGGAGGGCGGGCTGACACCTTC
.	TRBJ1-1	.	TRBV29-1	CSVELQRLNTEAFF	TGCAGCGTTGAATTGCAGAGATTGAACACTGAAGCTTTCTTT
.	TRBJ1-6	.	TRBV28	CASSLFGDIPNNSPLHF	TGTGCCAGCAGTTTATTCGGGGACATACCTAATAATTCACCCCTCCACTTT
.	TRBJ1-2	.	TRBV5-5	CASSLPGGYTF	TGTGCCAGCAGCTTGCCTGGAGGCTACACCTTC
.	TRBJ2-5	.	TRBV4-2	CASSQDLLETQYF	TGTGCCAGCAGCCAAGATCTGTTAGAGACCCAGTACTTC
.	TRBJ2-4	.	TRBV2	CASRENIQYF	TGTGCCAGCAGGGAAAACATTCAGTACTTC
once	TRBJ2-7	.	TRBV27	CASKAAGAYEQYF	TGTGCCAGCAAGGCGGCAGGGGCCTACGAGCAGTACTTC
.	TRBJ1-1	TRBD1	TRBV5-1	CASSLSGTGESEAFF	TGCGCCAGCAGCTTGAGCGGGACAGGGGAATCTGAAGCTTTCTTT
.	TRBJ2-1	.	TRBV5-1	CASSLSSNEQFF	TGCGCCAGCAGCTTGAGCTCCAATGAGCAGTTCTTC
.	TRBJ1-1	TRBD1	TRBV29-1	CSVDYRGPTEAFF	TGCAGCGTCGATTACAGGGGGCCCACTGAAGCTTTCTTT
.	TRBJ1-2	TRBD1	TRBV5-4	CASSLVRGPGYGYTF	TGTGCCAGCAGCTTGGTAAGGGGGCCTGGCTATGGCTACACCTTC
once	TRBJ1-2	.	TRBV12-3/TRBV12-4	CASSVGGHGYTF	TGTGCCAGCAGCGTCGGGGGGCATGGCTACACCTTC
.	TRBJ2-1	TRBD2	TRBV5-1	CASSLSLAGANEQFF	TGCGCCAGCAGCTTGAGTCTAGCGGGGGCTAATGAGCAGTTCTTC
.	TRBJ1-2	.	TRBV28	CASSLQGTANYGYTF	TGTGCCAGCAGTTTACAGGGCACAGCTAACTATGGCTACACCTTC
once	TRBJ1-2	.	TRBV3-1/TRBV3-2	CASSQGGGYTF	TGTGCCAGCAGCCAAGGAGGGGGCTACACCTTC
.	TRBJ1-4	TRBD1	TRBV13	CASSTRDRANEKLFF	TGTGCCAGCAGCACCCGGGACAGAGCTAATGAAAAACTGTTTTTT
.	TRBJ1-5	.	TRBV27	CASSSAQGYNQPQHF	TGTGCCAGCAGTTCAGCCCAGGGTTACAATCAGCCCCAGCATTTT